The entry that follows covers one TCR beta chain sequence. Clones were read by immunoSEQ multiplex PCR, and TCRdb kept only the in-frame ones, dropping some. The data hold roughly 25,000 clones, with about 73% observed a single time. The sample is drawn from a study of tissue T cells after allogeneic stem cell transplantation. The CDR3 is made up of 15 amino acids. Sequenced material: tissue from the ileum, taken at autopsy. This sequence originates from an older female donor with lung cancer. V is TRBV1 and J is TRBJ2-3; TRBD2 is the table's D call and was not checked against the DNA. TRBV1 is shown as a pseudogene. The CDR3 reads CTSPLYYQSTDTQYF. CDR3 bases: TGCACCAGCCCTTTGTACTACCAGAGCACAGATACGCAGTATTTT.